This T cell receptor (beta chain) derives from a study of T cell responses to AZD1222 COVID-19 vaccine. Clones were sequenced by immunoSEQ multiplex PCR, and TCRdb holds only the in-frame ones, with some missing. The table lists around 100,000 clones, around 87% of them singletons. The CDR3 sequence is 13 residues long. Germline CDR1 and CDR2: MNHEY and SVGAGI. Trimming removed 6 bases at V and 4 bases at J, with 12 bases between. This receptor was identified in an adult in good health. Sequencing used peripheral blood, obtained on day 0 of AZD1222 vaccination. This chain joins TRBV6-5 and TRBJ1-2; the D gene is possibly TRBD1 (5 bases). DNA for the CDR3: TGTGCCAGCAGCCAAGCGGGGCGCTATGGCTACACCTTC. This encodes CASSQAGRYGYTF.